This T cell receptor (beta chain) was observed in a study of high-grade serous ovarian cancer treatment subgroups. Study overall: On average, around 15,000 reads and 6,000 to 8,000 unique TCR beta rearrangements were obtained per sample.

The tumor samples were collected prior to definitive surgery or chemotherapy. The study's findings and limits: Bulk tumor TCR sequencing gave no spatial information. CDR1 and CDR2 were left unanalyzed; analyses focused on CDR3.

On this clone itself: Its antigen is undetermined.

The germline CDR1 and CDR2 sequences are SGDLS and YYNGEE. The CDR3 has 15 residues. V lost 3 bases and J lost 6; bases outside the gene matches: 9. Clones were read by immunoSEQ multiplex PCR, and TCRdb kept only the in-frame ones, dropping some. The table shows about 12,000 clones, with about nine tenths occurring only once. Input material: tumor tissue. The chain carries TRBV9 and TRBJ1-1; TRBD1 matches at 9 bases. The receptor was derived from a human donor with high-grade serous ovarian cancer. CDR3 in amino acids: CASSANPDRGAEAFF. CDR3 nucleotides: TGTGCCAGCAGCGCGAATCCAGACAGGGGGGCTGAAGCTTTCTTT.